The 25 T cell receptor beta chains below come from one sample, sequenced in a study of blood T cell repertoires in COVID-19. Sequenced by immunoSEQ multiplex PCR; TCRdb stores in-frame clones only, minus some. The sample yields roughly 290,000 clones, around 85% seen once. The sequenced sample was PBMCs or T cells enriched from blood (not recorded which). These receptors all stem from a man aged 30 to 45 who had recovered from COVID-19.

V and J are TRBV6-5 and TRBJ2-2; a possible D gene is TRBD2 (6 bases). Germline V gene lookup returns CDR1 MNHEY and CDR2 SVGAGI. V lost 6 bases and J lost 7, with 12 bases in between. CDR3 length: 13 amino acids. CDR3 region: CASRRGLNGELFF. The CDR3 nucleotides read TGTGCCAGCAGAAGGGGACTTAACGGGGAGCTGTTTTTT.

This chain joins TRBV6-6 and TRBJ2-7, with D possibly being TRBD1 (6 bases). The ends were cut back, 2 bases at V and 4 bases at J, with 12 bases in the middle. Germline V lookup: CDR1 MNHNY, CDR2 SVGAGI (reference sequence). The CDR3 is 14 amino acids. The CDR3 sequence is CASSYAGDEYEQYF. CDR3 nucleotide sequence: TGTGCCAGCAGTTACGCAGGGGACGAATACGAGCAGTACTTC.

The J gene is TRBJ1-1, the V gene TRBV4-2; 7 positions agree with TRBD1. The germline gives CDR1 LGHNA, CDR2 YNFKEQ. The CDR3 is 11 residues long. The V gene end was trimmed by 4 bases and the J gene end by 12 bases; junction bases not matched to a gene: 5. CDR3: CASSPRDSTFF. CDR3 DNA sequence: TGTGCCAGCAGCCCCCGGGACAGTACTTTCTTT.

This clone was observed a few times. The genes are TRBV7-9 and TRBJ2-2; D is unresolved. Germline CDR1 and CDR2: SEHNR and FQNEAQ (reference sequence). The CDR3 is made up of 14 amino acids. V was trimmed by 5 bases and J by 8 bases, leaving 15 bases between them. In nucleotides, the CDR3 is TGTGCCAGCAGCCCAGCTAGTAATCCAGGGGAGCTGTTTTTT. This codes for CASSPASNPGELFF.

Concerning this clone: The same CDR3 can be traced to other DNA sequences in this sample. This sequence joins TRBV18 and TRBJ1-5; D is possibly TRBD1 (5 bases). V lost 3 bases and J 4 bases, leaving 7 bases between the germline ends. The CDR3 length is 13 residues. Per germline, CDR1 KGHSH and CDR2 LQKENI. CDR3 sequence (DNA): TGTGCCAGCTCACCGGGGCATAATCAGCCCCAGCATTTT. As protein: CASSPGHNQPQHF.

The chain joins TRBV7-9 to TRBJ1-6; the D gene is possibly TRBD1 (5 bases). Trimming pared 1 base from V and 7 bases from J, leaving 11 bases between. The CDR3 is 15 residues long. Germline values: CDR1 SEHNR, CDR2 FQNEAQ (reference sequence). This CDR3 is CASSLEGLQNSPLHF. CDR3 coding DNA: TGTGCCAGCAGCTTAGAGGGACTCCAGAATTCACCCCTCCACTTT.

The chain has TRBV29-1 and TRBJ2-1; TRBD2 matches 10 bases. This CDR3 contains 15 residues. Germline-derived CDR1 and CDR2 are SQVTM and ANQGSEA. V gave up 4 bases and J gave up 10 bases; unmatched junction bases: 13. Written as DNA, the CDR3 is TGCAGCGTTGTGAGAAGCGGGGGGGCAACAGGGGAGCAGTTCTTC. Its protein product is CSVVRSGGATGEQFF.

A single count supports this clone. The chain carries TRBV11-3 and TRBJ2-1, with 8 bases matching TRBD1. J lost 5 bases, V lost 1 base, and 4 bases had no gene match. Germline CDR1 SGHNT, CDR2 YENEEA. The CDR3 has 15 residues. This chain's CDR3 is CASSLGGTGDNEQFF. The CDR3 nucleotides are TGTGCCAGCAGCTTAGGTGGGACAGGAGACAATGAGCAGTTCTTC.

V gene TRBV5-4 combines with J gene TRBJ1-2; 11 nucleotides agree with TRBD1. This CDR3 has 13 residues. Germline trimming cut 6 bases from V and 8 bases from J; bases unmatched to any gene: 6. From germline, CDR1 is SGHNT and CDR2 YYREEE (reference sequence). The CDR3 spells CASTRTGGAGYTF. The CDR3 coding sequence is TGTGCCAGCACCAGGACAGGGGGCGCGGGCTACACCTTC.

The chain recombines TRBV2 with TRBJ2-1; D is ambiguous. Trimming left V 10 bases short and J 0 bases short, with 16 bases between. CDR1 is SNHLY and CDR2 is FYNNEI in the germline V gene. The CDR3 has 15 amino acids. CDR3 in DNA: TGTGCCACCACCTCAACAACGCTCTCCTACAATGAGCAGTTCTTC. This codes for CATTSTTLSYNEQFF.

CDR3 loop: CASSQGSRQDSGYTF. The CDR3 nucleotides read TGTGCCAGCAGCCAAGGGAGTCGGCAGGACTCTGGCTACACCTTC. This chain uses TRBV7-9 with TRBJ1-2; D is unresolved. The V end lost 5 bases, the J end lost 7 bases, and 20 bases lay between the germline ends. The CDR3 contains 15 residues. Germline V gene data show CDR1 as SEHNR and CDR2 as FQNEAQ (reference sequence).

The sample holds a few counts of this clone. The chain uses TRBV5-1 and TRBJ1-2; TRBD1 agrees at 11 bases. Germline V CDR1 and CDR2: SGHRS, YFSETQ. With 4 bases clipped from V and 4 bases from J, the junction kept 3 bases outside the gene matches. The CDR3 spans 14 residues. The CDR3 DNA sequence: TGCGCCAGCAGCCCGGGACAGGGGGTCTATGGCTACACCTTC. Protein product: CASSPGQGVYGYTF.

As regards this clone: One end of the junction fails to match germline, which may point to a read error. V is TRBV19 and J is TRBJ1-6; 7 bases map to TRBD1. The CDR3 has 13 amino acids. Germline CDR1 LNHDA, CDR2 SQIVND (reference sequence). This CDR3 reads CASNIQGSSPLHF. The CDR3 coding sequence is TGTGCCAGTAATATACAGGGGAGTTCACCCCTCCACTTT. The full variable domain, rest sourced from reference TRBV19 and TRBJ1-6, is DGGITQSPKYLFRKEGQNVTLSCEQNLNHDAMYWYRQDPGQGLRLIYYSQIVNDFQKGDIAEGYSVSREKKESFPLTVTSAQKNPTAFYLCASNIQGSSPLHFGNGTRLTVT.

This clone has only one observation. The chain joins TRBV7-2 to TRBJ2-1; possible D gene TRBD1, 5 bases. The CDR3 loop spans 14 amino acids. Trimming cost V 3 bases and J 7 bases, with 13 bases left between them. Germline CDR1 is SGHTA and CDR2 is FQGNSA. The CDR3 bases are TGTGCCAGCAGCTTCGGTGCAGGGCCGAATGAGCAGTTCTTC. This sequence encodes CASSFGAGPNEQFF. The full variable domain, completed using reference TRBV7-2 and TRBJ2-1, is GAGVSQSPSNKVTEKGKDVELRCDPISGHTALYWYRQSLGQGLEFLIYFQGNSAPDKSGLPSDRFSAERTGGSVSTLTIQRTQQEDSAVYLCASSFGAGPNEQFFGPGTRLTVL.

This chain uses TRBV7-3 with TRBJ2-1; 11 bases match TRBD1. CDR3 length equals 15 residues. V was pared by 2 bases and J by 6 bases, with 3 bases of the junction left unmatched. Germline V gene lookup returns CDR1 SGHTA and CDR2 FQGTGA. This CDR3 is CASSLGDRGINEQFF. CDR3 in DNA: TGTGCCAGCAGCTTAGGGGACAGGGGGATCAATGAGCAGTTCTTC. Combining the CDR3 with reference TRBV7-3 and TRBJ2-1 gives the whole variable domain GAGVSQTPSNKVTEKGKYVELRCDPISGHTALYWYRQSLGQGPEFLIYFQGTGAADDSGLPNDRFFAVRPEGSVSTLKIQRTERGDSAVYLCASSLGDRGINEQFFGPGTRLTVL.

The J gene is TRBJ2-6, the V gene TRBV9; D is undetermined. The CDR3 has 15 amino acids. Germline CDR1 and CDR2: SGDLS and YYNGEE. V lost 4 bases to trimming and J lost 0 bases, with 8 bases between them. The CDR3 is CASSHPGSGANVLTF. In nucleotides, the CDR3 is TGTGCCAGCAGCCACCCGGGCTCTGGGGCCAACGTCCTGACTTTC.

The V and J genes are TRBV5-4 and TRBJ1-1; 7 bases are a match to TRBD1. V lost 4 bases and J lost 8; bases outside the gene matches: 5. The CDR3 sequence is 12 residues long. Germline loops: CDR1 SGHNT, CDR2 YYREEE (reference sequence). DNA of the CDR3: TGTGCCAGCAGCATAGGGACAGCAGAAGCTTTCTTT. The encoded protein is CASSIGTAEAFF.

The V and J genes are TRBV6-4 and TRBJ1-2, with D uncertain. The CDR3 consists of 14 residues. Trimming took 2 bases from V and 5 from J, leaving 12 bases between them. CDR1 and CDR2 from the germline V gene are MRHNA and SNTAGT. The CDR3, as DNA: TGTGCCAGCAGTGACCGGGAATCGGGATATGGCTACACCTTC. Amino acid sequence: CASSDRESGYGYTF.

The rearrangement links TRBV4-1 to TRBJ2-3, with D possibly being TRBD2 (7 bases). CDR3 length equals 18 residues. Between the trimmed V and J ends, which lost 1 base and 5 bases, there was a span of 22 bases. The germline CDR1 and CDR2 sequences are MGHRA and YSYEKL. CDR3 region: CASSQAALVRGLGDTQYF. The CDR3 region has the DNA TGCGCCAGCAGCCAAGCCGCCCTAGTGCGGGGGCTGGGAGATACGCAGTATTTT.

The chain couples TRBV6-5 to TRBJ2-5, with D perhaps TRBD2 (5 bases). V was shortened by 2 bases and J by 4 bases, with 11 bases between the two germline ends. Germline V gene lookup returns CDR1 MNHEY and CDR2 SVGAGI. The CDR3 is 14 residues long. Written as DNA, the CDR3 is TGTGCCAGCAGTTACCCCGGTGGAGGAGAGACCCAGTACTTC. It is translated as CASSYPGGGETQYF.

CDR3 bases: TGCGCCAGCAGCCCCGCCACCAGGGCATCAGGGGAGCTGTTTTTT. This translates into CASSPATRASGELFF. The rearrangement joins TRBV5-1 to TRBJ2-2; tentative D call: TRBD1 (5 bases). Per germline, CDR1 SGHRS and CDR2 YFSETQ. Trimming shortened V by 4 bases and J by 8 bases, and 18 bases separated the two germline ends. The CDR3 has 15 amino acids.

For this clone: Different DNA sequences within this sample yield the same CDR3. The rearrangement links TRBV3-1 (or the pseudogene TRBV3-2) to TRBJ1-5; 10 bases are shared with TRBD1. Losses at the gene ends were 1 base for V and 2 bases for J; bases not matched to a gene: 2. The germline V gene has CDR1 LGHDT and CDR2 YNNKEL (reference sequence). The CDR3 spans 16 residues. CDR3 residues: CASSQAGTGGNQPQHF. As DNA, the CDR3 is TGTGCCAGCAGCCAAGCGGGGACAGGGGGCAATCAGCCCCAGCATTTT.

The chain links TRBV30 to TRBJ1-2; 7 bases align to TRBD1. V gave up 4 bases and J gave up 0 bases; unmatched junction bases: 5. There are 14 residues in the CDR3. Germline V gives CDR1 GTSNPN, CDR2 SVGIG (reference sequence). The CDR3 reads CAWMGTAANYGYTF. For the CDR3, the DNA is TGTGCCTGGATGGGGACAGCCGCTAACTATGGCTACACCTTC.

This clone was counted between two and nine times. V usage is TRBV5-5 and J usage is TRBJ2-2; 7 bases are shared with TRBD1. The junction had 3 bases not matched to a gene; V was cut back by 3 bases and J by 4 bases. This CDR3 has 14 amino acids. The V gene's germline CDR1 is SGHKS and CDR2 YYEKEE (reference sequence). The CDR3 protein is CASSWGQSTGELFF. CDR3 DNA sequence: TGTGCCAGCAGCTGGGGACAGAGCACCGGGGAGCTGTTTTTT.

The chain has TRBV27 and TRBJ2-3, with D unresolved. V lost 1 base and J 0 bases, leaving 8 bases between the germline ends. The CDR3 has 15 residues. In germline, CDR1 is MNHEY, CDR2 SMNVEV (reference sequence). CDR3 DNA: TGTGCCAGCAGTTTATTAGCAGCCAGCACAGATACGCAGTATTTT. This sequence encodes CASSLLAASTDTQYF.